The 21 T cell receptor beta chains presented below share a single source sample, sequenced in a study of OX40 agonist ivuxolimab in advanced cancers. Assay: immunoSEQ multiplex PCR; the TCRdb copy retains only in-frame clones and omits some. The sample holds around 36,000 clones; 70% to 85% are singletons and the top ten take approximately 15%. Sequencing was performed on CD4+ or CD8+ T cells sorted from blood, taken in a trial of the OX40 agonist ivuxolimab. Receptors originate from an adult with an advanced solid tumor such as melanoma, head and neck, liver or kidney cancer.

About this clone: At one end the junction does not follow the germline gene, possibly because of a read error. V and J are TRBV28 and TRBJ2-2, with 8 bases aligning to TRBD1. Looked up from germline, CDR1 is MDHEN and CDR2 is SYDVKM. The CDR3 runs to 16 residues. The CDR3 reads CASSLGQGARTAELFF. CDR3 nucleotide sequence: TGTGCCAGCAGTTTAGGGCAGGGGGCTAGGACCGCGGAGCTGTTTTTT.

This clone appeared once. V gene TRBV21-1 combines with J gene TRBJ1-1; no DNA check was done on the table's D call, TRBD1. TRBV21-1 is a documented pseudogene. This CDR3 contains 14 residues. CDR3 residues: CASSTRDSSTEAFF. As DNA, the CDR3 is TGTGCCAGCAGCACGCGGGACAGTTCCACTGAAGCTTTCTTT.

The V gene is TRBV5-1, the J gene TRBJ2-7; 9 bases are shared with TRBD1. Germline lookup yields CDR1 SGHRS and CDR2 YFSETQ. CDR3 size: 14 residues. V lost 3 bases to trimming and J lost 4 bases; unmatched junction nucleotides: 5. CDR3 sequence (DNA): TGCGCCAGCAGCTGGCCGGGACAGGGTTACGAGCAGTACTTC. Protein: CASSWPGQGYEQYF.

The rearrangement joins TRBV18 to TRBJ1-1; D not resolved. V gave up 6 bases and J gave up 1 base, with 21 bases separating them. The CDR3 covers 17 residues. CDR1 KGHSH and CDR2 LQKENI come from the germline V gene. CDR3 nucleotides: TGTGCCAGCTCCCGGGCCGGACCATCTTTTCAGAACACTGAAGCTTTCTTT. Its protein product is CASSRAGPSFQNTEAFF.

The gene calls are TRBV5-1 and TRBJ2-7; no definite D call. The germline CDR1 and CDR2 sequences are SGHRS and YFSETQ. CDR3 size: 12 residues. V lost 3 bases and J 0 bases, leaving 4 bases between the germline ends. The CDR3 DNA reads TGCGCCAGCAGCTCAAGCTCCTACGAGCAGTACTTC. Translation: CASSSSSYEQYF.

This clone was seen a few times. The chain is built from TRBV9 and TRBJ2-3, with D uncertain. Germline V gene data show CDR1 as SGDLS and CDR2 as YYNGEE. V gave up 4 bases and J gave up 2 bases, with 8 bases separating them. There are 13 residues in the CDR3. This CDR3 is CASSRFDTDTQYF. Written as DNA, the CDR3 is TGTGCCAGCAGCCGTTTTGACACAGATACGCAGTATTTT.

V gene TRBV30 combines with J gene TRBJ2-4, with TRBD2 identical over 7 bases. V was pared by 4 bases and J by 7 bases, with 10 bases of the junction left unmatched. The CDR3 has 14 amino acids. In germline, CDR1 is GTSNPN, CDR2 SVGIG (reference sequence). As DNA, the CDR3 is TGTGCCTGGATGGGGGGGTCCGGAGGGAACATTCAGTACTTC. This encodes CAWMGGSGGNIQYF.

The chain is built from TRBV6-5 and TRBJ1-1; no clear D. V shed 4 bases and J shed 0 bases, with 9 bases lying between them. CDR1 MNHEY and CDR2 SVGAGI come from the germline V gene. This CDR3 has 14 amino acids. Here the CDR3 DNA reads TGTGCCAGCAGTTCCCCTTCCCTGAACACTGAAGCTTTCTTT. Translation: CASSSPSLNTEAFF.

The chain joins TRBV2 to TRBJ2-1, with D possibly being TRBD1 (7 bases). The CDR3 spans 16 residues. V gave up 0 bases and J gave up 5 bases, with 14 bases separating them. Germline V gene lookup returns CDR1 SNHLY and CDR2 FYNNEI. CDR3 DNA sequence: TGTGCCAGCAGTGAAGCGGGGGGACAGCTACACAATGAGCAGTTCTTC. Protein sequence: CASSEAGGQLHNEQFF.

V is TRBV6-1 and J is TRBJ2-3; 8 nucleotides match TRBD2. The CDR3 is 14 amino acids. J gave up 2 bases and V 7 bases, and 5 bases lay outside the gene matches. Germline loops: CDR1 MNHNS, CDR2 SASEGT. CDR3 coding DNA: TGTGCCAGCACGCTAGCGGGTACCACAGATACGCAGTATTTT. This codes for CASTLAGTTDTQYF.

V gene TRBV28 combines with J gene TRBJ2-7; TRBD1 matches at 9 bases. The germline V gene has CDR1 MDHEN and CDR2 SYDVKM. Trimming cost V 5 bases and J 6 bases; bases outside gene matches: 11. The CDR3 contains 15 residues. This CDR3 is CASSLSGTGKGEQYF. The CDR3 nucleotides are TGTGCCAGCAGTCTCTCCGGGACAGGGAAAGGCGAGCAGTACTTC.

The chain links TRBV18 to TRBJ1-1, with 7 nucleotides matching TRBD1. The CDR3 loop spans 15 amino acids. Germline V gene lookup returns CDR1 KGHSH and CDR2 LQKENI. The ends lost 4 bases at V and 2 bases at J; junction bases unmatched: 7. As DNA, the CDR3 is TGTGCCAGCTCACTGAGGGGACAGACTAACACTGAAGCTTTCTTT. This gives the protein CASSLRGQTNTEAFF.

The gene calls are TRBV28 and TRBJ1-5; D gene ambiguous. The CDR3 spans 13 residues. V lost 7 bases to trimming and J lost 4 bases, with 11 bases between them. Per the germline V gene, CDR1 is MDHEN and CDR2 is SYDVKM. CDR3 coding DNA: TGTGCCAGCACTGCCCAACCTAATCAGCCCCAGCATTTT. This translates into CASTAQPNQPQHF.

This clone was recorded once. V and J are TRBV6-1 and TRBJ2-2; unclear D gene. Germline V gene data show CDR1 as MNHNS and CDR2 as SASEGT. The CDR3 loop spans 12 amino acids. The V gene lost 6 bases and the J gene lost 9 bases, with 11 bases spanning the gap. The CDR3 nucleotides are TGTGCCAGCAGCCCCCCGCCCAGGGAGCTGTTTTTT. Its translation is CASSPPPRELFF.

The chain combines TRBV28 with TRBJ1-5; weak D call: TRBD1 (6 bases). Germline CDR1 is MDHEN and CDR2 is SYDVKM. The CDR3 loop spans 18 amino acids. V lost 6 bases and J lost 7, with 28 bases in between. CDR3 nucleotide sequence: TGTGCCAGCAGCCCTAGCCCCGGTTTGGGGACATTGGACCAGCCCCAGCATTTT. Protein: CASSPSPGLGTLDQPQHF.

V and J are TRBV11-2 and TRBJ2-7; 9 nucleotides agree with TRBD1. Germline lookup yields CDR1 SGHAT and CDR2 FQNNGV. Germline trimming cut 5 bases from V and 4 bases from J; bases unmatched to any gene: 3. The CDR3 is made up of 13 amino acids. DNA for the CDR3: TGTGCCAGCAGCGTGGGACAGGGTTACGAGCAGTACTTC. Protein sequence: CASSVGQGYEQYF. Combining the CDR3 with reference TRBV11-2 and TRBJ2-7 gives the whole variable domain EAGVAQSPRYKIIEKRQSVAFWCNPISGHATLYWYQQILGQGPKLLIQFQNNGVVDDSQLPKDRFSAERLKGVDSTLKIQPAKLEDSAVYLCASSVGQGYEQYFGPGTRLTVT.

The chain uses TRBV5-4 and TRBJ1-6, with D possibly TRBD1 on 5 matching bases. V lost 0 bases and J 7 bases, leaving 8 bases between the germline ends. CDR1 is SGHNT and CDR2 is YYREEE in the germline V gene (reference sequence). The CDR3 totals 14 residues. CDR3: CASSLDRLNSPLHF. Written as DNA, the CDR3 is TGTGCCAGCAGCTTGGACAGGTTAAATTCACCCCTCCACTTT.

By proportion, this clone is medium-sized (0.01 to 0.1%). The chain uses TRBV7-9 and TRBJ2-7; D gene uncertain. CDR1 and CDR2 (germline): SEHNR, FQNEAQ (reference sequence). V was trimmed by 1 base and J by 1 base, leaving 8 bases between them. CDR3 length: 14 amino acids. This CDR3 is CASSLGPTSYEQYF. CDR3 DNA sequence: TGTGCCAGCAGCTTAGGACCGACTTCCTACGAGCAGTACTTC.

The chain uses TRBV5-1 and TRBJ2-7; 10 bases map to TRBD1. The CDR3 totals 14 residues. The germline V gene encodes CDR1 SGHRS and CDR2 YFSETQ. The trim removed 4 bases at V and 5 bases at J, leaving 6 bases unmatched. The CDR3 protein is CASSPRDRGDEQYF. DNA for the CDR3: TGCGCCAGCAGCCCTCGGGACAGGGGTGACGAGCAGTACTTC.

The chain has TRBV28 and TRBJ2-7, with no clear D. The V and J ends lost 0 bases and 7 bases respectively, with 16 bases between them. The CDR3 is 15 amino acids. The germline gives CDR1 MDHEN, CDR2 SYDVKM. For the CDR3, the DNA is TGTGCCAGCAGTTTATGGGCAGACTCCCTACGTGAGCAGTACTTC. Translated, it gives CASSLWADSLREQYF.

The V and J genes are TRBV7-2 and TRBJ1-5, with 11 positions matching TRBD1. After removal of 5 bases from V and 1 base from J, the junction contained 1 base not matched to a gene. The CDR3 extends over 15 amino acids. Germline V CDR1 and CDR2: SGHTA, FQGNSA. CDR3 in DNA: TGTGCCAGCAGCGGACAGGGGGCGAGCAATCAGCCCCAGCATTTT. This translates into CASSGQGASNQPQHF.